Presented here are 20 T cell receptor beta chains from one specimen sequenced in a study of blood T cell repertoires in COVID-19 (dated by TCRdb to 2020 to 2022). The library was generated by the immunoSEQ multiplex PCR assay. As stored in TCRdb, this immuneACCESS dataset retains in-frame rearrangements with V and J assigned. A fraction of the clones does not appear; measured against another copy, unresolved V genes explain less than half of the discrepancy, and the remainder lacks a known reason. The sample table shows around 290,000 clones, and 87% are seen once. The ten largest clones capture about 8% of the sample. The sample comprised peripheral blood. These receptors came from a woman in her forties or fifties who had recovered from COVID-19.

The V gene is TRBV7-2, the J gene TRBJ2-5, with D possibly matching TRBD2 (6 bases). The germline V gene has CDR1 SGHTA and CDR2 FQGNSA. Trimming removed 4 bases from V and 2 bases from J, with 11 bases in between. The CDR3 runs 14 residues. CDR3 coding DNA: TGTGCCAGCAGCTCAGAGACTAGACAAGAGACCCAGTACTTC. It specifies CASSSETRQETQYF.

CDR3 nucleotides: TGTGCCAGCAGTCTGGCAGGGGGGATCAGCTACGAGCAGTACTTC. Its protein is CASSLAGGISYEQYF. This chain connects TRBV7-8 to TRBJ2-7, with D possibly being TRBD1 (7 bases). V was pared by 6 bases and J by 3 bases, with 18 bases between. The germline CDR1 and CDR2 sequences are SGHVS and FQNEAQ. The CDR3 totals 15 residues. Full variable domain (missing parts from reference TRBV7-8 and TRBJ2-7): GAGVSQSPRYKVAKRGQDVALRCDPISGHVSLFWYQQALGQGPEFLTYFQNEAQLDKSGLPSDRFFAERPEGSVSTLKIQRTQQEDSAVYLCASSLAGGISYEQYFGPGTRLTVT.

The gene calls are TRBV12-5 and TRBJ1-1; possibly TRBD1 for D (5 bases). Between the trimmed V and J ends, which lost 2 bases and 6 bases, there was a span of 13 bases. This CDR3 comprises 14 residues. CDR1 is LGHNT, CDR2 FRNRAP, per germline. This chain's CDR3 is CASGLSGGYAEAFF. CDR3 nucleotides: TGTGCTAGTGGTTTGTCCGGGGGTTACGCTGAAGCTTTCTTT. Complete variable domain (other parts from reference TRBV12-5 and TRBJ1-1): DARVTQTPRHKVTEMGQEVTMRCQPILGHNTVFWYRQTMMQGLELLAYFRNRAPLDDSGMPKDRFSAEMPDATLATLKIQPSEPRDSAVYFCASGLSGGYAEAFFGQGTRLTVV.

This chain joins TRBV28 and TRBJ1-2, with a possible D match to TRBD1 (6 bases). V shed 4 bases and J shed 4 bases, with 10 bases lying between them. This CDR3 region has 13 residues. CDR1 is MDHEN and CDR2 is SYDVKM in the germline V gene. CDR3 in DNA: TGTGCCAGCAGTTACAGGGCGGGCTATGGCTACACCTTC. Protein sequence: CASSYRAGYGYTF.

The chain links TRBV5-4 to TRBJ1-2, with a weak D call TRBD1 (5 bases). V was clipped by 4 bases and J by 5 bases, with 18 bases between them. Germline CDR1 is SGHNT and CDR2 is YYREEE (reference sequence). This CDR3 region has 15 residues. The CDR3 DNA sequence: TGTGCCAGCAGCCCTGGGGGGACGGGGAGGTATGGCTACACCTTC. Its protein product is CASSPGGTGRYGYTF.

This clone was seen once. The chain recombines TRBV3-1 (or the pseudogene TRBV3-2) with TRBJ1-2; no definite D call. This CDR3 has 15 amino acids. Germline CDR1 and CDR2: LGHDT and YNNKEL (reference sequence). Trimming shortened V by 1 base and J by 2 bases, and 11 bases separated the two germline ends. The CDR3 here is CASSQGAGSNYGYTF. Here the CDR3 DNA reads TGTGCCAGCAGCCAAGGAGCAGGATCCAACTATGGCTACACCTTC.

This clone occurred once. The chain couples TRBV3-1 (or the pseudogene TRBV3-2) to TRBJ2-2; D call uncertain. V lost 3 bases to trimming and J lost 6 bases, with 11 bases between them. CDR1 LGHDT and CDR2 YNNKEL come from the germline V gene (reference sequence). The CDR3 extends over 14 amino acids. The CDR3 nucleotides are TGTGCCAGCAGCCAGGTCGCGGTACCCGGGGAGCTGTTTTTT. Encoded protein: CASSQVAVPGELFF.

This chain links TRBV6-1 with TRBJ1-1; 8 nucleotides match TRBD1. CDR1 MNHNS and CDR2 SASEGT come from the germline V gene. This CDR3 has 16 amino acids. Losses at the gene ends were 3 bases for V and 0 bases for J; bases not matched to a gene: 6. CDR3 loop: CASSDAGGDMNTEAFF. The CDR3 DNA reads TGTGCCAGCAGTGATGCAGGGGGCGACATGAACACTGAAGCTTTCTTT.

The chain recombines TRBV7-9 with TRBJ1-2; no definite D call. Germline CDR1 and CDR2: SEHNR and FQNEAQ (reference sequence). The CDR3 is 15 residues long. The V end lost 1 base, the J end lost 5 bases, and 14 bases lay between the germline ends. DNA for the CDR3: TGTGCCAGCAGCTTAGATTCGCGCGCGAGTTATGGCTACACCTTC. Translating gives CASSLDSRASYGYTF. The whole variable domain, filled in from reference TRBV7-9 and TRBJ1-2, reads DTGVSQNPRHKITKRGQNVTFRCDPISEHNRLYWYRQTLGQGPEFLTYFQNEAQLEKSRLLSDRFSAERPKGSFSTLEIQRTEQGDSAMYLCASSLDSRASYGYTFGSGTRLTVV.

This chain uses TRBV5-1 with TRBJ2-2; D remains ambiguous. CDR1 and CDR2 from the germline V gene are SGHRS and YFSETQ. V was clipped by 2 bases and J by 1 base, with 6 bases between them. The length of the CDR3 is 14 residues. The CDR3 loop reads CASSLTQNTGELFF. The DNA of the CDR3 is TGCGCCAGCAGCTTAACACAGAACACCGGGGAGCTGTTTTTT.

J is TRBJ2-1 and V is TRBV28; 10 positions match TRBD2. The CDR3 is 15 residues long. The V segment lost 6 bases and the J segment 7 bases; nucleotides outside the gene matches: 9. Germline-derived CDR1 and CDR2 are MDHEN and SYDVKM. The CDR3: CASSKREGLTNEQFF. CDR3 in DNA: TGTGCCAGCAGCAAGCGGGAGGGTCTTACGAATGAGCAGTTCTTC.

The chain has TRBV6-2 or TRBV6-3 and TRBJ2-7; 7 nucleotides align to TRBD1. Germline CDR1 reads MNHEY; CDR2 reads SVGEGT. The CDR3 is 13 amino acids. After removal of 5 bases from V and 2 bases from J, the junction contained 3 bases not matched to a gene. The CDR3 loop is CASSTTGPYEQYF. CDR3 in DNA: TGTGCCAGCAGTACGACAGGGCCCTACGAGCAGTACTTC.

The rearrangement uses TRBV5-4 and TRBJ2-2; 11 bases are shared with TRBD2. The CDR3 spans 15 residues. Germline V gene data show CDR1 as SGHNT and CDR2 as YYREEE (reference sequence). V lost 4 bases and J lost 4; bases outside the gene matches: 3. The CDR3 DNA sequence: TGTGCCAGCAGCCCGACTAGCGGGGTCACCGGGGAGCTGTTTTTT. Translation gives CASSPTSGVTGELFF.

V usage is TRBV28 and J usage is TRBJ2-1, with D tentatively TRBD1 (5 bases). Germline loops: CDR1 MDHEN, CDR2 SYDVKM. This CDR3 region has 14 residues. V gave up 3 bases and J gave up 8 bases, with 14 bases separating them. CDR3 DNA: TGTGCCAGCAGTTTGATGACAGAGCGCGATGAGCAGTTCTTC. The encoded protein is CASSLMTERDEQFF.

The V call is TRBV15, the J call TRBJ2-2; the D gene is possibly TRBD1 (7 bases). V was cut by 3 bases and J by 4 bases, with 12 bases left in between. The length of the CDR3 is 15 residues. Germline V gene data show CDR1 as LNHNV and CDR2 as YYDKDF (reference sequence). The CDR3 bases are TGTGCCACCAGCAGGGACTACAGGGGCACCGGGGAGCTGTTTTTT. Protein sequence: CATSRDYRGTGELFF.

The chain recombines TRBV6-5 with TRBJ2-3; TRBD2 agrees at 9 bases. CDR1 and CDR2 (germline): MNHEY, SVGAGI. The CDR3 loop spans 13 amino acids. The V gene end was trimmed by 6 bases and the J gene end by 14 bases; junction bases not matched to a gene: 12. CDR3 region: CASRMGLAAALYF. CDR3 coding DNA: TGTGCCAGCAGGATGGGACTAGCAGCAGCTTTGTATTTT.

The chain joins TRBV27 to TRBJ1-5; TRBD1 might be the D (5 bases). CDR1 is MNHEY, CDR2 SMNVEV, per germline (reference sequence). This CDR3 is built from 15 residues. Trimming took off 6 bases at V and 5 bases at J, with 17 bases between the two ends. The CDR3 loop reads CASRLDSGTYQPQHF. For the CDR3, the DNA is TGTGCCAGCAGATTAGACAGTGGGACTTATCAGCCCCAGCATTTT.

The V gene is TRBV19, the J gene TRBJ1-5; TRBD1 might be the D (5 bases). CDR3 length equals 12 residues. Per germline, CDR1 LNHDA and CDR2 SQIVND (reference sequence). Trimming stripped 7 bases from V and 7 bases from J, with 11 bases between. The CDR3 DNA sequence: TGTGCCAGTACCAGGGCAGGGCAGCCCCAGCATTTT. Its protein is CASTRAGQPQHF.

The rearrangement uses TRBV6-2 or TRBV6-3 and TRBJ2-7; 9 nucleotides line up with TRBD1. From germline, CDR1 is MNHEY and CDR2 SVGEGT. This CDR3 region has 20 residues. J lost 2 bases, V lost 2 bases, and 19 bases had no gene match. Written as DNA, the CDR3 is TGTGCCAGCAGTTACGGATCCGGGACAGGGTGGCTGAACTCGACCTACGAGCAGTACTTC. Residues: CASSYGSGTGWLNSTYEQYF.

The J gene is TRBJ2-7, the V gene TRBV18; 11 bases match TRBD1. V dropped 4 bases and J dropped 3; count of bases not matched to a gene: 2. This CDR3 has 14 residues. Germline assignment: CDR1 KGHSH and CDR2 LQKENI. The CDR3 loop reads CASSRDRGYYEQYF. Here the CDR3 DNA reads TGTGCCAGCTCACGGGACAGGGGGTACTACGAGCAGTACTTC. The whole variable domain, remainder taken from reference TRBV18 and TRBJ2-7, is NAGVMQNPRHLVRRRGQEARLRCSPMKGHSHVYWYRQLPEEGLKFMVYLQKENIIDESGMPKERFSAEFPKEGPSILRIQQVVRGDSAAYFCASSRDRGYYEQYFGPGTRLTVT.